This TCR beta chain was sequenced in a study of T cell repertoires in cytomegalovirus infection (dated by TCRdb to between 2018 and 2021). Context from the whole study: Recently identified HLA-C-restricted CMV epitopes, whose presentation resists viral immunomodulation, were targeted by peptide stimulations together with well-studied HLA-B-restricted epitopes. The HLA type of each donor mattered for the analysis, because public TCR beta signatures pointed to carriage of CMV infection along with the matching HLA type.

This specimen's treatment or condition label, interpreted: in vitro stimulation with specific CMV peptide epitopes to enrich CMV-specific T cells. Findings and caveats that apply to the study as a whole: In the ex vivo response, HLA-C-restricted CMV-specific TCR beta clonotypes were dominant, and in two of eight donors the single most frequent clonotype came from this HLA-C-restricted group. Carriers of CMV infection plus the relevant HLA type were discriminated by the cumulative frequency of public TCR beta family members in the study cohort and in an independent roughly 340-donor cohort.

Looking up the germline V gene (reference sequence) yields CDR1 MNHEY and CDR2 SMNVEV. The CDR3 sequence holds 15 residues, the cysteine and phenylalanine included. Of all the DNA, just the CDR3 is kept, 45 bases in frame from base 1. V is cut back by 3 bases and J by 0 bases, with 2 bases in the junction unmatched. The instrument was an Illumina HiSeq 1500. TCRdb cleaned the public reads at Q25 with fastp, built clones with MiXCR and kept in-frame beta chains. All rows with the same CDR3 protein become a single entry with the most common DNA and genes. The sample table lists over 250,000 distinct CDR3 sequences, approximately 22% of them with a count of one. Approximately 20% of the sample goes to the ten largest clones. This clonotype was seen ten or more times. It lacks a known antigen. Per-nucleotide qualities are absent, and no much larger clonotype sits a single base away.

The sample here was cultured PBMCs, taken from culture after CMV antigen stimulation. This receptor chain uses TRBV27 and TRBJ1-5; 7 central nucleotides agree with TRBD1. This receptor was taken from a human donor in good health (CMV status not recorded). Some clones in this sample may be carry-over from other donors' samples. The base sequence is TGTGCCAGCAGTTTTGGACAGGCTAGCAATCAGCCCCAGCATTTT. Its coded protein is CASSFGQASNQPQHF.